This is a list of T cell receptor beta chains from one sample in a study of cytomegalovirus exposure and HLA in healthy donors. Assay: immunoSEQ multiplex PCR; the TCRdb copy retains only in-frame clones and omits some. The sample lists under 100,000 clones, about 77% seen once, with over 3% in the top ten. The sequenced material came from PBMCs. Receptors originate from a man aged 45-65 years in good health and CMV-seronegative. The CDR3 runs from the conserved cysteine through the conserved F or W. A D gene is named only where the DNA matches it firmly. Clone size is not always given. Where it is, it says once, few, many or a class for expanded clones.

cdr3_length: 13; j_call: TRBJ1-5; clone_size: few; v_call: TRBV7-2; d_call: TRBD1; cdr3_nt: TGTGCCAGCAGCCGGGACAGGGGCCAGCCCCAGCATTTT; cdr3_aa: CASSRDRGQPQHF
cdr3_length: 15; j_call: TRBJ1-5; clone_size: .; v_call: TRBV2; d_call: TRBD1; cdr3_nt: TGTGCCAGCAGGATGGACAGGGAAGGCAATCAGCCCCAGCATTTT; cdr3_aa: CASRMDREGNQPQHF
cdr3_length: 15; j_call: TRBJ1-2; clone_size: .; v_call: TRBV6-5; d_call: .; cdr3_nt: TGTGCCAGCACGCGCGGGGAGGGCGGAATCTATGGCTACACCTTC; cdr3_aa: CASTRGEGGIYGYTF
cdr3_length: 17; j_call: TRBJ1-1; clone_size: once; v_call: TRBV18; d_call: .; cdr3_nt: TGTGCCAGCTCACCCTTCGAGACACCCCAACCGAACACTGAAGCTTTCTTT; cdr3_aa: CASSPFETPQPNTEAFF
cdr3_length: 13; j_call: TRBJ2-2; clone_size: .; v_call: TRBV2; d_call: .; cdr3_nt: TGTGCCACCTGGCCGGAGGGCACCGGGGAGCTGTTTTTT; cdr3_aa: CATWPEGTGELFF
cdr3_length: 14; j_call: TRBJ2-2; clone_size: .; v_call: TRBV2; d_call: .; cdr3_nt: TGTGCCAGCAGTGTGACACCCCGGACCGGGGAGCTGTTTTTT; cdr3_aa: CASSVTPRTGELFF
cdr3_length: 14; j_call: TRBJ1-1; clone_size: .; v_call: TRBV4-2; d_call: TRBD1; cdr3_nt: TGTGCCAGCAGCCAAGCAGGGGGCTGGACTGAAGCTTTCTTT; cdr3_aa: CASSQAGGWTEAFF
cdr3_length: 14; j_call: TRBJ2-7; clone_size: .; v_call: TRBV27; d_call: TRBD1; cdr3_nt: TGTGCCAGCCGAGACGGACAGGGGGCGTACGAGCAGTACTTC; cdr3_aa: CASRDGQGAYEQYF
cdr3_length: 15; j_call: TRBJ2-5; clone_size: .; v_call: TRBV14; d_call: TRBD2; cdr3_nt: TGTGCCAGCAGCCAAGAAGGACTAGCAGGGGAGACCCAGTACTTC; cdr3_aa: CASSQEGLAGETQYF
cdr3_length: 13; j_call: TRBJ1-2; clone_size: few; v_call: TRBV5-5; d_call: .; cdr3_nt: TGTGCCAGCAGCTTGGAGGGGTTCTATGGCTACACCTTC; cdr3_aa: CASSLEGFYGYTF
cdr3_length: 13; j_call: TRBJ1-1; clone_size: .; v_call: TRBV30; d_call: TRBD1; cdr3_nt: TGTGCCTGGGCGGGACAGTCGGGGGAGCGAGCTTTCTTT; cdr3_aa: CAWAGQSGERAFF
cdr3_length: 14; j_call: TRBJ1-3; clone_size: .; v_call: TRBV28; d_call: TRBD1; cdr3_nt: TGTGCCAGCAGTTTCTACAGGGGTGGAAACACCATATATTTT; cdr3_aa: CASSFYRGGNTIYF
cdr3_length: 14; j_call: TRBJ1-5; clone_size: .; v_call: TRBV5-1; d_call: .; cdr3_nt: TGCGCCAGCAGCTTCGATGCGGGCAATCAGCCCCAGCATTTT; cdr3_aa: CASSFDAGNQPQHF
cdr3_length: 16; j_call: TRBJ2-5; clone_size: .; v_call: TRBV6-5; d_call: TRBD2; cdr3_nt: TGTGCCAGCAGTTACTTGGGGAGCGGGACCCAAGAGACCCAGTACTTC; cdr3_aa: CASSYLGSGTQETQYF
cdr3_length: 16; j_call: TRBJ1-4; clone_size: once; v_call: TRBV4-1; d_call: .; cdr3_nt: TGCGCCAGCAGCCTAGAGGGGACAACAACTAATGAAAAACTGTTTTTT; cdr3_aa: CASSLEGTTTNEKLFF
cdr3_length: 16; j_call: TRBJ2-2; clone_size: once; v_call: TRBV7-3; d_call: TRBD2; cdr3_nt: TGTGCCAGCAAGGGGACTAGCGGGGGAAACACCGGGGAGCTGTTTTTT; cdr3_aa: CASKGTSGGNTGELFF
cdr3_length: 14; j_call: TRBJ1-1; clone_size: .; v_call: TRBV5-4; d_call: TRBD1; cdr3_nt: TGTGCCAGCAGAATGGAGGGGGCAAACACTGAAGCTTTCTTT; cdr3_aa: CASRMEGANTEAFF
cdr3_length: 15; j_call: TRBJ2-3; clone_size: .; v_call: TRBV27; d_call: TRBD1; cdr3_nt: TGTGCCAGTACTCAGCGACAGGGCCCCACAGATACGCAGTATTTT; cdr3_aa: CASTQRQGPTDTQYF
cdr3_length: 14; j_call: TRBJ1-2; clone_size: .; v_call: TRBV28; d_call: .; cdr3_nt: TGTGCCAGCAGTGGGCTTCACCTATCCTATGGCTACACCTTC; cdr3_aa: CASSGLHLSYGYTF
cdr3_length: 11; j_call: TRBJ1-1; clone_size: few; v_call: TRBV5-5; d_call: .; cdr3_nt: TGTGCCAGCAGCTCGGGGGATGAAGCTTTCTTT; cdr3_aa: CASSSGDEAFF
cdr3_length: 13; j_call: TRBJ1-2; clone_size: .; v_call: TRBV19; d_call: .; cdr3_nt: TGTGCCAGTCAGGGTTTTCGGATTGAAGGCTACACCTTC; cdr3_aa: CASQGFRIEGYTF
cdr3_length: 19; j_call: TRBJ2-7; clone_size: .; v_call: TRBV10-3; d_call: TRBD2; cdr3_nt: TGTGCCATCAGTGAGTCTCCCCTTCTAAAGGGCGGGGGGGACTACGAGCAGTACTTC; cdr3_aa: CAISESPLLKGGGDYEQYF
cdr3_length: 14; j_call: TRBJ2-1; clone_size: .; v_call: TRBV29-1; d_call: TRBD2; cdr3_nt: TGCAGCGTTGACTCTAGCGGGGGGATGAATGAGCAGTTCTTC; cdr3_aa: CSVDSSGGMNEQFF
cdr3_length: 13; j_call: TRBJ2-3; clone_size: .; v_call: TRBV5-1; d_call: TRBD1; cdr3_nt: TGCGCCAGCAGCTTGGCCCCGGGACAGACGCAGTATTTT; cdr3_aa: CASSLAPGQTQYF
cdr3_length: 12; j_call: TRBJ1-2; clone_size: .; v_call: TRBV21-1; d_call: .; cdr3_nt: TGTGCCAGCAGCTGGGGGGGTTATGGCTACACCTTC; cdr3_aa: CASSWGGYGYTF
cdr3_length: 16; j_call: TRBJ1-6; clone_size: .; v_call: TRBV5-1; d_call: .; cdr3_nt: TGCGCCAGCAGCTTAGGTTCAGGGCTACCAAATTCACCCCTCCACTTT; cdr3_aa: CASSLGSGLPNSPLHF
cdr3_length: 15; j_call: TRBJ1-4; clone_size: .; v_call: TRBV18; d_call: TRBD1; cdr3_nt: TGTGCCAGCTCACCACTGACAGGGAAGGGTGAAAAACTGTTTTTT; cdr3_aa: CASSPLTGKGEKLFF
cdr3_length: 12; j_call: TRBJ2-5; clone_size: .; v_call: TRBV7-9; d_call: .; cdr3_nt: TGTGCCAGCAGCCCGTCCTCGAGGTCCCAGTACTTC; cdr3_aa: CASSPSSRSQYF
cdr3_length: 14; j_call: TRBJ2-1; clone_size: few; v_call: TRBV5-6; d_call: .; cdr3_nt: TGTGCCAGCAGCTTGGGGACAGAAGACAATGAGCAGTTCTTC; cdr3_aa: CASSLGTEDNEQFF
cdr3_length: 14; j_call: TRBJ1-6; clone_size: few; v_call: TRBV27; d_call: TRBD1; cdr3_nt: TGTGCCAGCAGTTTGGGGCAGGGGGCTTCACCCCTCCACTTT; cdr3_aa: CASSLGQGASPLHF
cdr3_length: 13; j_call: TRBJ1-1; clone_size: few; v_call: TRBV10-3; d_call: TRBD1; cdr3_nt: TGTGCCATCAACGAAGACAGGGGAACTGAAGCTTTCTTT; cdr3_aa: CAINEDRGTEAFF
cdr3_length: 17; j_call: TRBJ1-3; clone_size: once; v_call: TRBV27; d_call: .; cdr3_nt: TGTGCCAGCAGTACCACCCCTCCACGCCCGACAGGAAACACCATATATTTT; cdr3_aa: CASSTTPPRPTGNTIYF
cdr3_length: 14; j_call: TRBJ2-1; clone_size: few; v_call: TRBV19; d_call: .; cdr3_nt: TGTGCCAGTAGTATAGGAGGGCGGGGTAGGGAGCAGTTCTTC; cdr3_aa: CASSIGGRGREQFF
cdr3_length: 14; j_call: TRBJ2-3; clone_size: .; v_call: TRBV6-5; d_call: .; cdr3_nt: TGTGCCAGCAGGGAGGGGCGGGGCAAAGATACGCAGTATTTT; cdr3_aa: CASREGRGKDTQYF
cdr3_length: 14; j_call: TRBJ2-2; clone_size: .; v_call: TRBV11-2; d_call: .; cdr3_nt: TGTGCCAGCAGCTTAGATCGGGGTTCCGGGGAGCTGTTTTTT; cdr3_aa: CASSLDRGSGELFF
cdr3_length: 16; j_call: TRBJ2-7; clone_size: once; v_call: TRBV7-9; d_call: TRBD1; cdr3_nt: TGTGCCAGCAGCCGCAATGATGGGACAGGGTCCTACGAGCAGTACTTC; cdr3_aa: CASSRNDGTGSYEQYF
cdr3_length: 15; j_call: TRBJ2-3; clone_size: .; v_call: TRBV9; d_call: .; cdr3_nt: TGTGCCAGCAGCGTAGAAGGGGGACGCACAGATACGCAGTATTTT; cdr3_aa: CASSVEGGRTDTQYF
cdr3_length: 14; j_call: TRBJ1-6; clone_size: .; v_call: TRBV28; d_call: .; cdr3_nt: TGTGCCAGCAGCTCGACAGGTCTTAACTCACCCCTCCACTTT; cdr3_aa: CASSSTGLNSPLHF
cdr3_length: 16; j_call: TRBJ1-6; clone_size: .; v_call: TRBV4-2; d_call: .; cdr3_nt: .; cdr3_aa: CASSQDTFGSNSPLHF
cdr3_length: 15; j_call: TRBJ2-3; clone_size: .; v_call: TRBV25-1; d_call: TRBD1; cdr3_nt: TGTGCCAGCAGTGAGGGGACAGCCCGCACAGATACGCAGTATTTT; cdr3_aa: CASSEGTARTDTQYF
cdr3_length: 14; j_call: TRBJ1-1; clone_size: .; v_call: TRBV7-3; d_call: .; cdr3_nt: TGTGCCAGCAGCTTAACAGGGGGGGACACTGAAGCTTTCTTT; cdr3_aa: CASSLTGGDTEAFF
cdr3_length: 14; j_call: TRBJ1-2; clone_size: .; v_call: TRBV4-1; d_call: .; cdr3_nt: TGCGCCAGCAGCCACAACAGGGAAGTATATGGCTACACCTTC; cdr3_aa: CASSHNREVYGYTF
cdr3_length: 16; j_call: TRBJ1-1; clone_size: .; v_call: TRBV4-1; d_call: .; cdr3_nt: TGCGCCAGCAGCCAAGATCCGGCGGGGATGAACACTGAAGCTTTCTTT; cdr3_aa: CASSQDPAGMNTEAFF
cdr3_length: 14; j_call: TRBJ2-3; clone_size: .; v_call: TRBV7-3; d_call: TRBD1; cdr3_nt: TGTGCCAGCAGTGGGAGACAGGGGGCTAGTACGCAGTATTTT; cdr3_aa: CASSGRQGASTQYF
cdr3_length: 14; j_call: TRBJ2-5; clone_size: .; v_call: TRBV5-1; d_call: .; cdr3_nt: TGCGCCAGCAGCTTGGTCCGGGGTCAAGAGATCCAGTACTTC; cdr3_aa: CASSLVRGQEIQYF